This T cell receptor (beta chain) came from a study of T-cell reconstitution after alpha-beta-depleted transplantation in children (dated by TCRdb to 2016 to 2017). The study in broad terms: T-cell immune reconstitution after TCRalphabeta/CD19-depleted allogeneic hematopoietic cell transplantation in children was quantitatively tracked in the study by means of TCR repertoire profiling.

The CDR3 sequence holds 16 residues, the cysteine and phenylalanine included. This entry keeps only the CDR3 DNA: 48 bases, framed from base 1. CDR1 SGHAT and CDR2 FQDESV are derived from the germline V gene (reference sequence). Deletion took 3 bases off V and 6 bases off J, with a span of 19 bases between the germline ends. Sample treatment or condition, as interpreted from the label and publication: allogeneic hematopoietic cell transplantation with graft depleted of TCRalphabeta T cells and CD19 B cells. TCRalphabeta/CD19-depleted allogeneic hematopoietic cell grafts were given to the transplant recipients, all of whom were children. This clonotype was recorded at least ten times. Its antigen is unknown. Per-nucleotide qualities are absent, and no much larger clonotype sits a single base away. Broad study findings and their caveats: About two months after transplant, the apparently early recovery of alphabetaT-cell counts reportedly depended on just several hundred clones that had expanded rapidly and came from non-depleted graft cells. In some patients, the high TCRbeta diversity seen at day 60 was put down to recipient T cells and intrathymic progenitors that had survived conditioning. Over the following months the frequencies of hyperexpanded clones went down, and after one year T-cell counts and TCRbeta diversity were mostly credited to newly produced T cells.

Library generation was performed with PCR. For sequencing, an Illumina HiSeq 2500 was employed. Molecular barcoding was employed in the preparation of TCR libraries, with unique molecular identifiers being used to normalize TCRbeta repertoire quantification. Using fastp at Q25 and MiXCR, TCRdb reprocessed the public reads and kept productive beta chains. When rows share a CDR3 protein, they turn into one entry using the most common DNA and genes. The sample table holds about 830,000 distinct CDR3 sequences, of which less than 20% were seen once. In total, the top ten clones hold roughly 5% of the sample.

The sequence was obtained from a male patient younger than 18 who had a stem cell transplant for acute lymphoblastic leukemia, so the T cells may come from the graft donor. The chain uses TRBV11-1 and TRBJ2-3; D gene: possibly TRBD2, on 5 matching bases. The source was PBMCs, mostly from graft donor cells, collected 360 days after TCRalphabeta/CD19-depleted stem cell transplant. The DNA sequence is given as TGTGCCAGCAGCTTGTCTAGCCTATTTCGTGGGGATACGCAGTATTTT. This gives the protein CASSLSSLFRGDTQYF.